One and the same sample provided the 26 T cell receptor beta chains below, sequenced in a study of cytomegalovirus exposure and HLA in healthy donors (dated by TCRdb to between 2016 and 2019). The library was produced with the immunoSEQ multiplex PCR assay. The multiplex PCR relied on a mix of 60 forward primers for TCR Vbeta segments and 13 reverse primers for TCR Jbeta segments. TCRdb obtained this table from immuneACCESS and retained in-frame rearrangements with V and J assigned. These tables miss some clones; where compared with another copy, unresolved V genes account for less than half of the shortfall, and the remainder is unexplained. This sample has about 150,000 clones in its table, and 70% to 80% of those were observed once. The ten most abundant clones make up about 2% of the sample. The sample taken for sequencing was PBMCs. The receptors originated from a man in his thirties or forties in good health and CMV-seronegative.

CDR3 in amino acids: CASSLGQGTYGYTF. The CDR3 DNA sequence: TGTGCCAGCAGCTTAGGGCAGGGGACCTATGGCTACACCTTC. V usage is TRBV7-6 and J usage is TRBJ1-2; possible D gene TRBD1, 6 bases. Looked up from germline, CDR1 is SGHVS and CDR2 is FNYEAQ. The CDR3 runs 14 residues. The V end lost 1 base, the J end lost 4 bases, and 10 bases lay between the germline ends.

On this clone itself: Other DNA sequences in the sample encode the same CDR3. The rearrangement links TRBV19 to TRBJ1-5; the match to TRBD1 covers 9 bases. J gave up 3 bases and V 5 bases, and 5 bases lay outside the gene matches. Germline CDR1 LNHDA, CDR2 SQIVND (reference sequence). The CDR3 is 15 amino acids. This CDR3 is CASSPGQGPNQPQHF. The CDR3 nucleotides read TGTGCCAGTAGTCCTGGACAGGGGCCCAATCAGCCCCAGCATTTT. The variable domain in full, with the rest retrieved from reference TRBV19 and TRBJ1-5, is DGGITQSPKYLFRKEGQNVTLSCEQNLNHDAMYWYRQDPGQGLRLIYYSQIVNDFQKGDIAEGYSVSREKKESFPLTVTSAQKNPTAFYLCASSPGQGPNQPQHFGDGTRLSIL.

This chain joins TRBV19 and TRBJ2-7; perhaps TRBD2 as D (6 bases). V was trimmed by 3 bases and J by 5 bases, leaving 14 bases between them. Germline-derived CDR1 and CDR2 are LNHDA and SQIVND (reference sequence). The CDR3 has 14 amino acids. The CDR3 reads CASSISGGTHEQYF. The CDR3 DNA follows: TGTGCCAGTAGTATCTCCGGGGGTACCCACGAGCAGTACTTC.

This clone appeared once. Other DNA sequences from this sample encode an identical CDR3 as well. The rearrangement links TRBV5-1 to TRBJ2-3; 8 bases agree with TRBD1. V lost 0 bases and J lost 0; bases outside the gene matches: 3. Per germline, CDR1 SGHRS and CDR2 YFSETQ. This CDR3 region has 16 residues. As DNA, the CDR3 is TGCGCCAGCAGCTTGGGGCAGGGGGCGAGCACAGATACGCAGTATTTT. This sequence encodes CASSLGQGASTDTQYF.

This clone was counted a few times. V usage is TRBV6-5 and J usage is TRBJ2-7, with a weak D call TRBD2 (7 bases). The length of the CDR3 is 15 residues. V gave up 4 bases and J gave up 3 bases, with 16 bases separating them. Germline CDR1 reads MNHEY; CDR2 reads SVGAGI. The CDR3 protein is CASSSPPGGFYEQYF. The DNA for the CDR3 is TGTGCCAGCAGTTCTCCTCCGGGGGGCTTCTACGAGCAGTACTTC.

The chain couples TRBV12-5 to TRBJ1-1; D gene uncertain. This CDR3 has 17 residues. Trimming stripped 0 bases from V and 5 bases from J, with 19 bases between. The V gene's germline CDR1 is LGHNT and CDR2 FRNRAP. The CDR3 sequence: CASGLVLEQTVGTEAFF. CDR3 sequence (DNA): TGTGCTAGTGGTTTGGTCCTTGAGCAAACCGTTGGTACTGAAGCTTTCTTT.

This chain joins TRBV28 and TRBJ1-4; 7 bases match TRBD1. V shed 5 bases, J shed 0 bases, and the junction held 3 bases outside the gene matches. Germline CDR1 is MDHEN and CDR2 is SYDVKM. This CDR3 comprises 15 residues. The CDR3 loop is CASSPTGATNEKLFF. The CDR3 DNA is TGTGCCAGCAGTCCCACAGGGGCAACTAATGAAAAACTGTTTTTT. The full variable domain, in which reference TRBV28 and TRBJ1-4 provide the parts outside the CDR3, is DVKVTQSSRYLVKRTGEKVFLECVQDMDHENMFWYRQDPGLGLRLIYFSYDVKMKEKGDIPEGYSVSREKKERFSLILESASTNQTSMYLCASSPTGATNEKLFFGSGTQLSVL.

This clone appeared a single time. CDR3: CASSPTGDNEQFF. As DNA, the CDR3 is TGTGCCAGCAGTCCGACAGGGGACAATGAGCAGTTCTTC. This rearrangement joins TRBV6-1 to TRBJ2-1, with 8 positions matching TRBD1. Germline loops: CDR1 MNHNS, CDR2 SASEGT. CDR3 size: 13 residues. Losses at the gene ends were 5 bases for V and 5 bases for J; bases not matched to a gene: 2.

This chain links TRBV23-1 with TRBJ2-5; 7 bases line up with TRBD1. The J call is uncertain, as TRBJ2-7 better fits the DNA end. TRBV23-1 has ORF status, its function being uncertain. The CDR3 has 12 residues. The chain's CDR3 is CASTYRGYEQYF. In DNA form, the CDR3 reads TGCGCCAGCACCTACAGGGGATACGAGCAGTACTTC.

Worth noting for this clone: The junction and the germline gene differ at one end; a read error may be behind it. The chain couples TRBV30 to TRBJ2-1; D may be TRBD1 (7 bases). Germline loops: CDR1 GTSNPN, CDR2 SVGIG (reference sequence). This CDR3 is 10 amino acids long. The CDR3 is CSGGRREQFF. CDR3 DNA: TGCTCAGGGGGGCGCAGGGAGCAGTTCTTC.

This clone was seen only once. The gene calls are TRBV7-3 and TRBJ1-5; a possible D gene is TRBD1 (6 bases). The V and J ends lost 5 bases and 0 bases respectively, with 17 bases between them. The CDR3 is made up of 17 amino acids. CDR1 and CDR2 from the germline V gene are SGHTA and FQGTGA. The CDR3 protein is CASSQKRKTGSNQPQHF. Here the CDR3 DNA reads TGTGCCAGCAGCCAAAAAAGGAAGACAGGTAGCAATCAGCCCCAGCATTTT.

This rearrangement joins TRBV27 to TRBJ2-2; TRBD2 agrees at 13 bases. Trimming took 2 bases from V and 1 from J; bases not matched to a gene: 7. This CDR3 has 19 residues. Germline V lookup: CDR1 MNHEY, CDR2 SMNVEV (reference sequence). The CDR3 loop reads CASSLVTSGGLLNTGELFF. For the CDR3, the DNA is TGTGCCAGCAGTTTAGTGACTAGCGGGGGGCTCCTGAACACCGGGGAGCTGTTTTTT.

The chain carries TRBV9 and TRBJ2-7; possible D gene TRBD1, 5 bases. Trimming removed 0 bases from V and 1 base from J, with 8 bases in between. CDR1 and CDR2 from the germline V gene are SGDLS and YYNGEE. This CDR3 region has 14 residues. CDR3 bases: TGTGCCAGCAGCGTAGTAGACAGTTCCTACGAGCAGTACTTC. The encoded protein is CASSVVDSSYEQYF.

V is TRBV18 and J is TRBJ1-1; maybe TRBD1 (5 bases). V lost 6 bases and J lost 3, with 11 bases in between. The CDR3 extends over 13 amino acids. Germline-derived CDR1 and CDR2 are KGHSH and LQKENI. CDR3 in amino acids: CASSDGGDTEAFF. The CDR3 region has the DNA TGTGCCAGCTCGGACGGAGGGGACACTGAAGCTTTCTTT.

This clone was counted only a few times. The chain is built from TRBV29-1 and TRBJ2-5, with D possibly TRBD2 on 5 matching bases. Trimming cost V 6 bases and J 1 base, with 9 bases left between them. The CDR3 loop spans 12 amino acids. The V gene's germline CDR1 is SQVTM and CDR2 ANQGSEA. CDR3 region: CSVSGIQETQYF. The CDR3 coding sequence is TGCAGCGTCTCCGGGATCCAAGAGACCCAGTACTTC. The variable domain in full, with the rest retrieved from reference TRBV29-1 and TRBJ2-5, is SAVISQKPSRDICQRGTSLTIQCQVDSQVTMMFWYRQQPGQSLTLIATANQGSEATYESGFVIDKFPISRPNLTFSTLTVSNMSPEDSSIYLCSVSGIQETQYFGPGTRLLVL.

The chain couples TRBV6-5 to TRBJ1-4, with TRBD1 matching over 9 bases. Germline V gene lookup returns CDR1 MNHEY and CDR2 SVGAGI. V was pared by 6 bases and J by 8 bases, with 7 bases of the junction left unmatched. The CDR3 runs to 14 residues. CDR3 sequence: CASRKDRGDEKLFF. The CDR3 coding sequence is TGTGCCAGCAGGAAGGACAGGGGAGACGAAAAACTGTTTTTT.

This clone was detected only once. The rearrangement links TRBV10-3 to TRBJ2-7; TRBD1 aligns across 7 bases. The V gene's germline CDR1 is ENHRY and CDR2 SYGVKD. V trimming: 7 bases; J trimming: 0 bases; junction bases outside the gene matches: 6. This CDR3 is 14 amino acids long. CDR3 nucleotides: TGTGCCATCAAGAGGGGGCCGGACTCCTACGAGCAGTACTTC. Protein: CAIKRGPDSYEQYF.

About this clone itself: Germline is not matched at one junction end, which may reflect a read error. The CDR3 DNA is TGTGCCAGCAGCCCAGCCGGGACAGGTTATGGCTACCCCTTC. Encoded protein: CASSPAGTGYGYPF. The chain joins TRBV4-2 to TRBJ1-2; 8 nucleotides match TRBD1. CDR3 length: 14 residues. The germline V gene has CDR1 LGHNA and CDR2 YNFKEQ.

As to this clone: An end of the junction differs from the germline gene, which may be a read error. The chain links TRBV25-1 to TRBJ1-6; D is perhaps TRBD1 (5 bases). The V gene's germline CDR1 is MGHDK and CDR2 SYGVNS. This CDR3 comprises 13 residues. CDR3: CASSEQGNSPLNF. CDR3 DNA sequence: TGTGCCAGCAGTGAACAGGGTAATTCACCCCTCAACTTT.

The chain is built from TRBV6-1 and TRBJ1-2, with D perhaps matching TRBD1 (6 bases). Trimming removed 7 bases from V and 5 bases from J, with 17 bases in between. The germline gives CDR1 MNHNS, CDR2 SASEGT. CDR3 size: 14 residues. CDR3 protein: CASTEGTGLYGYTF. CDR3 DNA sequence: TGTGCCAGCACAGAGGGTACAGGGTTGTATGGCTACACCTTC.

For this clone: An end of the junction differs from the germline gene, which may be a read error. V and J are TRBV7-6 and TRBJ1-5, with a possible D match to TRBD1 (5 bases). There are 15 residues in the CDR3. From germline, CDR1 is SGHVS and CDR2 FNYEAQ. The CDR3 DNA reads TGTGCCAGCAGCTTAGATCAGGGCGGGAATCAGCCCCAGAATTTT. Translating gives CASSLDQGGNQPQNF.

The chain combines TRBV2 with TRBJ1-1; 9 bases map to TRBD1. The V and J ends lost 11 bases and 6 bases, in that order; junction bases with no gene match: 4. The CDR3 contains 11 residues. Germline CDR1 reads SNHLY; CDR2 reads FYNNEI. The CDR3 here is CAGRTGAEAFF. In DNA, the CDR3 is TGTGCCGGGAGGACAGGGGCTGAAGCTTTCTTT.

V usage is TRBV11-2 and J usage is TRBJ2-6; 7 nucleotides agree with TRBD1. Germline trimming cut 5 bases from V and 2 bases from J; bases unmatched to any gene: 15. The CDR3 is 19 amino acids. Germline V CDR1 and CDR2: SGHAT, FQNNGV. DNA of the CDR3: TGTGCCAGCAGCCGGCTGTCACAGGGGCGTAGAGCTGGGGCCAACGTCCTGACTTTC. This encodes CASSRLSQGRRAGANVLTF.

This rearrangement joins TRBV19 to TRBJ1-5; the D is unclear. Germline CDR1 LNHDA, CDR2 SQIVND (reference sequence). The V end was cut by 1 base, the J end by 4 bases, with 8 bases between. The CDR3 is 14 residues long. This CDR3 reads CASSIGRTNQPQHF. Here the CDR3 DNA reads TGTGCCAGTAGTATAGGACGGACTAATCAGCCCCAGCATTTT. The variable domain in full, completed from reference TRBV19 and TRBJ1-5, reads DGGITQSPKYLFRKEGQNVTLSCEQNLNHDAMYWYRQDPGQGLRLIYYSQIVNDFQKGDIAEGYSVSREKKESFPLTVTSAQKNPTAFYLCASSIGRTNQPQHFGDGTRLSIL.

Concerning this clone itself: This sample includes further DNA sequences coding for the same CDR3. The J gene is TRBJ2-7, the V gene TRBV7-9; TRBD1 might be the D (6 bases). The germline V and J ends were trimmed by 1 base and 2 bases, with 9 bases remaining between them. Germline V lookup: CDR1 SEHNR, CDR2 FQNEAQ (reference sequence). The CDR3 has 14 amino acids. The CDR3 protein is CASSLGQGTYEQYF. The CDR3 DNA sequence: TGTGCCAGCAGCTTAGGGCAGGGGACCTACGAGCAGTACTTC.

This chain uses TRBV21-1 with TRBJ1-5; the listed D gene, TRBD1, was not tested against the DNA. TRBV21-1 is reported as a pseudogene. The CDR3 loop spans 16 amino acids. The CDR3 nucleotides read TGTGCCAGCAGCACCAGGGACAGGGATGGCAATCAGCCCCAGCATTTT. It is translated as CASSTRDRDGNQPQHF.